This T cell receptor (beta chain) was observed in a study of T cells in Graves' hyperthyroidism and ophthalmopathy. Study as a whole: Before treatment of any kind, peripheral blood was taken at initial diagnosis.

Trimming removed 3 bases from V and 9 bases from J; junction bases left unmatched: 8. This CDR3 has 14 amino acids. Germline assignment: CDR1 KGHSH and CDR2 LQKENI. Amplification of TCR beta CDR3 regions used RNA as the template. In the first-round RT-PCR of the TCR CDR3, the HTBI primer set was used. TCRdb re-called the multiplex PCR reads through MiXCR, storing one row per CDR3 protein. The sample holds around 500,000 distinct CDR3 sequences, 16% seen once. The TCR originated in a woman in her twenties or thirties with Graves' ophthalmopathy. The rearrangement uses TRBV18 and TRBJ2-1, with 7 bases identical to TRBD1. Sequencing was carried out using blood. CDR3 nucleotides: TGTGCCAGCTCACCGACGACAGGGCATACTGAGCAGTTCTTC. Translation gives CASSPTTGHTEQFF. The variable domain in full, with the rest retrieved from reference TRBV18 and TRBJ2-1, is NAGVMQNPRHLVRRRGQEARLRCSPMKGHSHVYWYRQLPEEGLKFMVYLQKENIIDESGMPKERFSAEFPKEGPSILRIQQVVRGDSAAYFCASSPTTGHTEQFFGPGTRLTVL.